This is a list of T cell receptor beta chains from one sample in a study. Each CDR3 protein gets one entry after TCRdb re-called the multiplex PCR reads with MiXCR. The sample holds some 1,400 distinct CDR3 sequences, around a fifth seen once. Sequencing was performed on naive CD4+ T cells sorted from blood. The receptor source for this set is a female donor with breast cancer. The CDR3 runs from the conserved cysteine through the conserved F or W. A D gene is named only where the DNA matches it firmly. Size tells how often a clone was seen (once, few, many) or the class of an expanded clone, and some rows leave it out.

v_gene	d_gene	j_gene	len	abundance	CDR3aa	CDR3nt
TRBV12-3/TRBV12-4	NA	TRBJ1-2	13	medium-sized	CASSLNADLGYTF	TGTGCCAGCAGTTTAAACGCGGACCTCGGCTACACCTTC
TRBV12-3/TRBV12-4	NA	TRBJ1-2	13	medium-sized	CASSSSYTYGYTF	TGTGCCAGCAGTTCAAGCTATACCTATGGCTACACCTTC
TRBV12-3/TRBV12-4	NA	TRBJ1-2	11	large	CASSRGTGYTF	TGTGCCAGCAGTCGAGGAACGGGCTACACCTTC
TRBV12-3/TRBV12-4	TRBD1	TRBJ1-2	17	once	CASSGQGQARWSYGYTF	TGTGCCAGCAGTGGACAGGGACAGGCCCGCTGGAGCTATGGCTACACCTTC
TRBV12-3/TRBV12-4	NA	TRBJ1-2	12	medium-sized	CASSTTLYGYTF	TGTGCCAGCAGCACAACGCTCTATGGCTACACCTTC
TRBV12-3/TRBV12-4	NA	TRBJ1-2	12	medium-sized	CASRDDGYGYTF	TGTGCCAGCAGAGATGACGGCTATGGCTACACCTTC
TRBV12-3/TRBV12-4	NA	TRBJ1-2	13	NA	CVSSLDGNYGYTF	TGTGTTAGCAGTTTAGACGGGAACTATGGCTACACCTTC
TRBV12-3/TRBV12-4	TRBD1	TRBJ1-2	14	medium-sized	CASSLLTGDDGYTF	TGTGCCAGCAGTTTATTGACAGGGGACGATGGCTACACCTTC
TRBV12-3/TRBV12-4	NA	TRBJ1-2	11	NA	CASRAYYGYTF	TGTGCCAGCAGGGCGTACTATGGCTACACCTTC
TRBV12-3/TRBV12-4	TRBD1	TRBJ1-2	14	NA	CASNPGQGYYGYTF	TGTGCCAGCAATCCGGGACAGGGGTACTATGGCTACACCTTC
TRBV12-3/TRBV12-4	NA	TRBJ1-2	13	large	CASSSGANYGYTF	TGTGCCAGCAGTTCAGGGGCTAACTATGGCTACACCTTC
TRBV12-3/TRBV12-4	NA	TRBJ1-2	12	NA	CASTEQRDGYTF	TGTGCCAGCACCGAACAGAGGGATGGCTACACCTTC
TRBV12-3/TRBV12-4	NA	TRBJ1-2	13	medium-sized	CASSPRDIYGYTF	TGTGCCAGCAGTCCCCGGGACATCTATGGCTACACCTTC
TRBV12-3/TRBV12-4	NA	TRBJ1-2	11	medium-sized	CASSLDYGYTF	TGTGCCAGCAGTTTAGACTATGGCTACACCTTC
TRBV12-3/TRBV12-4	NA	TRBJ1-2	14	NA	CASSRDRTNYNYTF	TGTGCCAGCAGCCGCGACAGAACTAACTATAACTACACCTTC
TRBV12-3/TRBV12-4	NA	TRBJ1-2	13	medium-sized	CASSLERNYGYTF	TGTGCCAGCAGTTTAGAACGGAACTATGGCTACACCTTC
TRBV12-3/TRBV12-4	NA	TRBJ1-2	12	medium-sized	CASRTENYGYTF	TGTGCCAGCAGGACGGAGAACTATGGCTACACCTTC
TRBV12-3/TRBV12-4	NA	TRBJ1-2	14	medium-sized	CASSPGSRVNGYTF	TGTGCCAGCAGTCCGGGGAGCAGGGTGAATGGCTACACCTTC
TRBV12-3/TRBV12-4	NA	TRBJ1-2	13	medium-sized	CASSIAQGGGYTF	TGTGCCAGCAGCATAGCGCAGGGAGGTGGCTACACCTTC
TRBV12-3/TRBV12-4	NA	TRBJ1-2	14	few	CASSFGRTAYGYTF	TGTGCCAGCAGTTTTGGTAGGACCGCCTATGGCTACACCTTC
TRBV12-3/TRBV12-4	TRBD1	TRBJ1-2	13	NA	CASLQGRIYGYTF	TGTGCCAGCCTACAGGGGCGGATCTATGGCTACACCTTC
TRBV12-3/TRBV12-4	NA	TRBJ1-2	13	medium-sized	CASSPGRSYGYTF	TGTGCCAGCAGTCCCGGACGGAGCTATGGCTACACCTTC
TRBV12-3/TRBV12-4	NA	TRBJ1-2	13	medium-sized	CASSRTSNYGYTF	TGTGCCAGCAGTCGGACCTCGAACTATGGCTACACCTTC
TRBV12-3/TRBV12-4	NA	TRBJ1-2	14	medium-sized	CASSRSSGSYGYTF	TGTGCCAGCAGTCGAAGTTCAGGGAGTTACGGCTACACCTTC
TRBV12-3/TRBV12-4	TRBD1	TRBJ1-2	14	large	CASSSQTGTNGYTF	TGTGCCAGCAGTTCCCAGACAGGGACTAACGGCTACACCTTC
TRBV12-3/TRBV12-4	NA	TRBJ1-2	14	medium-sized	CASTETGLNYGYTF	TGTGCCAGCACCGAGACAGGCCTCAACTATGGCTACACCTTC
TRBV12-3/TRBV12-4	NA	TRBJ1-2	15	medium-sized	CASSQYRTAVYGYTF	TGTGCCAGCAGTCAATATAGGACGGCTGTCTATGGCTACACCTTC
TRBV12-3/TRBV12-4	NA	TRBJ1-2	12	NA	CASSPTGRGYTF	TGTGCCAGCAGCCCCACAGGTCGTGGCTACACCTTC
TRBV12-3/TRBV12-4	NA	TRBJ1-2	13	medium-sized	CASSPSREGRYTF	TGTGCCAGCAGCCCCTCAAGGGAGGGGCGCTACACCTTC
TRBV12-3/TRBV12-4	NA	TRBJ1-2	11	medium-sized	CASSWGRGYTF	TGTGCCAGCAGTTGGGGTCGGGGCTACACCTTC
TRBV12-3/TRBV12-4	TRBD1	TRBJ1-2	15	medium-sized	CASSPDRVQNYGYTF	TGTGCCAGCAGCCCAGACAGGGTCCAAAACTATGGCTACACCTTC
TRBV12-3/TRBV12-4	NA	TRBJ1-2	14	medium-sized	CASRPGAIGYGYTF	TGTGCCAGCAGACCAGGGGCCATTGGTTATGGCTACACCTTC
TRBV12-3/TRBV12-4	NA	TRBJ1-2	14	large	CASSSSGGPYGYTF	TGTGCCAGCAGTTCTTCCGGAGGACCCTATGGCTACACCTTC
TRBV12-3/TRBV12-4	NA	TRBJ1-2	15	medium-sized	CASTLGGANNYGYTF	TGTGCCAGCACCCTGGGAGGTGCAAACAACTATGGCTACACCTTC
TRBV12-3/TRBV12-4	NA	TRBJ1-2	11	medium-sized	CASSLLSGYTF	TGTGCCAGCAGTTTATTGTCCGGCTACACCTTC
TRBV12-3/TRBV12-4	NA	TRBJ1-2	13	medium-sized	CASSSSGDYGYTF	TGTGCCAGCAGTTCGTCCGGGGACTATGGCTACACCTTC
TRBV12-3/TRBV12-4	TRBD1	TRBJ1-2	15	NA	CASSQRPGTVNGYTF	TGTGCCAGCAGCCAGAGGCCCGGGACAGTCAATGGCTACACCTTC
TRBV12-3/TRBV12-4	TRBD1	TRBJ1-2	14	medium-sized	CASSLWAQGYGYTF	TGTGCCAGCAGTTTATGGGCACAGGGGTATGGCTACACCTTC
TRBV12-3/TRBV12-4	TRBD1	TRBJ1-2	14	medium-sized	CASSLPGQVFGYTF	TGTGCCAGCAGTTTACCGGGACAGGTCTTTGGCTACACCTTC
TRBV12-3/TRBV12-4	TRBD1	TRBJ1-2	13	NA	CASSLTGEYGYTF	TGTGCCAGCAGTCTGACAGGGGAGTATGGCTACACCTTC
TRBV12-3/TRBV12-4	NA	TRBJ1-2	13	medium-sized	CASSTGLNYGYTF	TGTGCCAGCAGTACAGGGTTAAACTATGGCTACACCTTC
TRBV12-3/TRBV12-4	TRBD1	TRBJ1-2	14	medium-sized	CASSSAGTGYGYTF	TGTGCCAGCAGTTCAGCCGGGACAGGCTATGGCTACACCTTC
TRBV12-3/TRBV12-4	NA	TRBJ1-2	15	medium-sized	CATGGQGQLNYGYTF	TGTGCCACCGGCGGGCAGGGGCAACTGAACTATGGCTACACCTTC
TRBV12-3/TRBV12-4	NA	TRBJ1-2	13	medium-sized	CASTLGTGYGYTF	TGTGCCAGCACCCTCGGGACGGGCTATGGCTACACCTTC
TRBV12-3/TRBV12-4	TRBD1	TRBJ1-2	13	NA	CASSSGTGFGYTF	TGTGCCAGCAGCTCAGGGACAGGGTTTGGCTACACCTTC
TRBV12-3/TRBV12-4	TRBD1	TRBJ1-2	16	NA	CASSTTGTGDNYGYTF	TGTGCCAGCAGCACTACCGGGACAGGTGATAACTATGGCTACACCTTC
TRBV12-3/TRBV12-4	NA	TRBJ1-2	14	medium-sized	CASSLPAGAEGYTF	TGTGCCAGCAGTTTGCCGGCAGGAGCGGAAGGCTACACCTTC
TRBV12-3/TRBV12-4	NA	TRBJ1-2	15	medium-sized	CASTQSGGANYGYTF	TGTGCCAGCACCCAGTCAGGCGGAGCTAACTATGGCTACACCTTC
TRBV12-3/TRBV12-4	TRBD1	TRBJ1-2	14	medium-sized	CASSPSGQAYGYTF	TGTGCCAGCAGCCCCAGTGGACAGGCCTATGGCTACACCTTC
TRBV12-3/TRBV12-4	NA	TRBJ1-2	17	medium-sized	CASSEDRAFPFNYGYTF	TGTGCCAGCAGTGAGGACCGGGCCTTTCCTTTTAACTATGGCTACACCTTC
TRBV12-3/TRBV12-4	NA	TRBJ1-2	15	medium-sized	CASSRGQRANYGYTF	TGTGCCAGCAGTCGTGGACAGAGGGCAAACTATGGCTACACCTTC
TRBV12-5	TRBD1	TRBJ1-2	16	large	CASGLAWDRGRYGYTF	TGTGCTAGTGGTTTGGCCTGGGACAGGGGACGCTATGGCTACACCTTC
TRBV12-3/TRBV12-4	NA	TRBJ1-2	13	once	CASSFLSGYGYTF	TGTGCCAGCAGTTTCCTGAGCGGCTACGGCTACACCTTC